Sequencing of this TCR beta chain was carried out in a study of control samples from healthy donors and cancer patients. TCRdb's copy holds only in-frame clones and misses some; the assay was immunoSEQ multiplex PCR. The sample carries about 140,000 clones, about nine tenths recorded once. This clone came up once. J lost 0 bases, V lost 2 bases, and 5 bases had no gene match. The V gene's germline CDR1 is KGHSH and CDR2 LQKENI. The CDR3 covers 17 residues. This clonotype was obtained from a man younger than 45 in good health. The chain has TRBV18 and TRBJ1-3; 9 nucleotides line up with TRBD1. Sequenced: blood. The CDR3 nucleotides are TGTGCCAGCTCACCAGAGGCGGGACAGGGCTCTGGAAACACCATATATTTT. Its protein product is CASSPEAGQGSGNTIYF.